This passage covers 27 T cell receptor beta chains from one sample sequenced in a study of CD8+ T cells in alopecia areata. The treatment denotes: oral pan-JAK inhibitor, 5-10 mg twice daily. cDNA prepared by RNA extraction and subsequent reverse transcription served as the template for sequencing. Sequencing used immunoSEQ multiplex PCR; TCRdb keeps in-frame clones, though not all of them. The table lists around 190,000 clones, roughly 60% of them singletons. The specimen was CD4+ T cells sorted from blood, collected at week 24, from a patient treated with tofacitinib. Receptor source: a human donor with alopecia areata.

The rearrangement joins TRBV30 to TRBJ1-2; a possible D gene is TRBD1 (5 bases). There are 13 residues in the CDR3. V lost 4 bases and J lost 4, with 13 bases in between. Germline V gene lookup returns CDR1 GTSNPN and CDR2 SVGIG (reference sequence). This CDR3 is CAWTRAGGYGYTF. Written as DNA, the CDR3 is TGTGCCTGGACCAGGGCGGGGGGCTATGGCTACACCTTC.

The chain couples TRBV30 to TRBJ1-5; D is ambiguous. CDR1 is GTSNPN, CDR2 SVGIG, per germline (reference sequence). The CDR3 runs 12 residues. Trimming pared 0 bases from V and 10 bases from J, leaving 10 bases between. CDR3 amino acids: CAWSVSAGPQHF. CDR3 bases: TGTGCCTGGAGTGTATCGGCGGGTCCCCAGCATTTT. Using reference TRBV30 and TRBJ1-5 for the parts outside the CDR3, the full variable domain is SQTIHQWPATLVQPVGSPLSLECTVEGTSNPNLYWYRQAAGRGLQLLFYSVGIGQISSEVPQNLSASRPQDRQFILSSKKLLLSDSGFYLCAWSVSAGPQHFGDGTRLSIL.

V and J are TRBV27 and TRBJ1-2; the D gene is possibly TRBD1 (5 bases). Between the trimmed V and J ends, which lost 6 bases and 4 bases, there was a span of 9 bases. Germline CDR1 MNHEY, CDR2 SMNVEV (reference sequence). The CDR3 spans 12 residues. CDR3 region: CASRGVTYGYTF. CDR3 DNA: TGTGCCAGCAGGGGGGTCACCTATGGCTACACCTTC.

The CDR3 DNA is TGCGCCAGCAGCTTGGGGGCCGGAGATGGCTACACCTTC. Translated: CASSLGAGDGYTF. The chain links TRBV5-1 to TRBJ1-2; no clear D. Trimming shortened V by 0 bases and J by 6 bases, and 9 bases separated the two germline ends. The CDR3 is 13 amino acids. From germline, CDR1 is SGHRS and CDR2 YFSETQ.

The chain couples TRBV29-1 to TRBJ1-2; D remains unclear. This CDR3 is built from 12 residues. Trimming removed 4 bases from V and 7 bases from J, with 13 bases in between. Germline V CDR1 and CDR2: SQVTM, ANQGSEA. CDR3 sequence reads: CSVGDPGSGYTF. The CDR3 DNA reads as TGCAGCGTTGGTGACCCTGGATCTGGCTACACCTTC.

The chain links TRBV4-1 to TRBJ1-2; D call uncertain. Trimming stripped 1 base from V and 2 bases from J, with 11 bases between. CDR1 MGHRA and CDR2 YSYEKL come from the germline V gene. This CDR3 comprises 15 residues. The CDR3 here is CASSQALAVNYGYTF. CDR3 bases: TGCGCCAGCAGCCAAGCCCTAGCAGTCAACTATGGCTACACCTTC.

V is TRBV6-6 and J is TRBJ1-2, with D tentatively TRBD1 (5 bases). Germline V gene sequence: CDR1 MNHNY, CDR2 SVGAGI (reference sequence). Trimming removed 6 bases from V and 10 bases from J, with 18 bases in between. This CDR3 spans 13 amino acids. CDR3 nucleotides: TGTGCCAGCAGCCTCAACAGGCTCGGGGACTACACCTTC. It encodes CASSLNRLGDYTF.

The rearrangement links TRBV5-1 to TRBJ1-1; perhaps TRBD1 as D (5 bases). CDR1 is SGHRS, CDR2 YFSETQ, per germline. The CDR3 is 16 residues long. V was cut by 4 bases and J by 1 base, with 17 bases left in between. CDR3 amino acids: CASSPRPGGTNTEAFF. CDR3 DNA sequence: TGCGCCAGCAGCCCGAGACCCGGGGGGACGAACACTGAAGCTTTCTTT.

The rearrangement joins TRBV2 to TRBJ2-5; 7 bases align to TRBD1. With 6 bases clipped from V and 1 base from J, the junction kept 2 bases outside the gene matches. The CDR3 runs 13 residues. Germline-derived CDR1 and CDR2 are SNHLY and FYNNEI. CDR3 region: CASRGQFQETQYF. CDR3 DNA sequence: TGTGCCAGCAGGGGACAGTTCCAAGAGACCCAGTACTTC.

V usage is TRBV15 and J usage is TRBJ1-2, with 9 nucleotides matching TRBD1. The junction had 7 bases not matched to a gene; V was cut back by 2 bases and J by 3 bases. This CDR3 spans 16 amino acids. Per germline, CDR1 LNHNV and CDR2 YYDKDF (reference sequence). Written as DNA, the CDR3 is TGTGCCACCAGCAGAAGCATCAGGACAGGGGACTATGGCTACACCTTC. The encoded protein is CATSRSIRTGDYGYTF.

The genes are TRBV5-6 and TRBJ2-5; D remains ambiguous. Germline V gene data show CDR1 as SGHDT and CDR2 as YYEEEE. This CDR3 comprises 13 residues. V was trimmed by 0 bases and J by 3 bases, leaving 6 bases between them. The chain's CDR3 is CASSLGSEETQYF. CDR3 sequence (DNA): TGTGCCAGCAGCTTGGGCTCCGAAGAGACCCAGTACTTC.

This clone occurred a few times. The chain carries TRBV7-6 and TRBJ1-6, with TRBD1 as a possible D gene (6 bases). Germline values: CDR1 SGHVS, CDR2 FNYEAQ. The CDR3 covers 14 residues. Trimming cost V 4 bases and J 10 bases, with 14 bases left between them. The CDR3 is CASSSLQGGSPLHF. CDR3 sequence (DNA): TGTGCCAGCAGCTCCCTACAGGGAGGGTCACCCCTCCACTTT.

The rearrangement uses TRBV2 and TRBJ2-5; the D gene is possibly TRBD2 (5 bases). V lost 0 bases to trimming and J lost 6 bases, with 17 bases between them. Germline V gene lookup returns CDR1 SNHLY and CDR2 FYNNEI. The CDR3 is made up of 16 amino acids. The CDR3 DNA is TGTGCCAGCAGTGAAGCGCCGGGGTACCAAAAACAGACCCAGTACTTC. As protein: CASSEAPGYQKQTQYF.

This clone was counted ten times or more. This chain links TRBV6-6 with TRBJ1-5, with a weak D call TRBD1 (5 bases). V lost 6 bases and J 1 base, leaving 16 bases between the germline ends. Germline values: CDR1 MNHNY, CDR2 SVGAGI (reference sequence). This CDR3 is 16 amino acids long. The CDR3 loop is CASSPGVGESNQPQHF. The CDR3 DNA reads as TGTGCCAGCAGCCCGGGGGTGGGCGAAAGCAATCAGCCCCAGCATTTT.

CDR3 DNA sequence: TGTGCCTGGACGGGACAGGGTGGGCAGCCCCAGCATTTT. Translation gives CAWTGQGGQPQHF. The rearrangement uses TRBV30 and TRBJ1-5; 9 bases agree with TRBD1. Germline CDR1 is GTSNPN and CDR2 is SVGIG (reference sequence). J gave up 7 bases and V 4 bases, and 5 bases lay outside the gene matches. CDR3 length equals 13 residues.

This clone appeared a few times. This chain links TRBV5-1 with TRBJ2-1; 15 bases agree with TRBD2. The V and J ends lost 5 bases and 6 bases, in that order; junction bases with no gene match: 12. The germline V gene encodes CDR1 SGHRS and CDR2 YFSETQ. The CDR3 has 18 residues. CDR3 DNA sequence: TGCGCCAGCAGAATTTCCGGGACTAGCGGGGGGCAAGGCAATGAGCAGTTCTTC. It codes for CASRISGTSGGQGNEQFF.

The chain combines TRBV7-9 with TRBJ1-1, with D tentatively TRBD1 (5 bases). The V gene lost 1 base and the J gene lost 6 bases, with 12 bases spanning the gap. This CDR3 region has 14 residues. CDR1 is SEHNR and CDR2 is FQNEAQ in the germline V gene (reference sequence). CDR3 sequence: CASSLDVSGAEAFF. In nucleotides, the CDR3 is TGTGCCAGCAGCTTAGATGTTTCGGGGGCTGAAGCTTTCTTT.

A few counts support this clone. This rearrangement joins TRBV10-3 to TRBJ2-7; TRBD2 matches at 7 bases. The germline V gene has CDR1 ENHRY and CDR2 SYGVKD. The CDR3 contains 14 residues. The ends lost 8 bases at V and 1 base at J; junction bases unmatched: 8. The CDR3 sequence: CAIGGGPLSYEQYF. CDR3 nucleotide sequence: TGTGCCATCGGGGGGGGACCCCTTTCCTACGAGCAGTACTTC.

The chain employs TRBV7-8 and TRBJ1-2, with D uncertain. Germline V CDR1 and CDR2: SGHVS, FQNEAQ. The V gene lost 8 bases and the J gene lost 7 bases, with 26 bases spanning the gap. CDR3 length: 16 residues. The DNA for the CDR3 is TGTGCCAGCGACTCCACTTCATTTACGGGTGGGAGTGGCTACACCTTC. As protein: CASDSTSFTGGSGYTF.

On this clone itself: The same CDR3 arises from other DNA sequences in this sample as well. The rearrangement uses TRBV10-3 and TRBJ2-5; D is ambiguous. This CDR3 comprises 13 residues. Germline lookup yields CDR1 ENHRY and CDR2 SYGVKD. V was trimmed by 1 base and J by 2 bases, leaving 5 bases between them. The CDR3 nucleotides are TGTGCCATCAGTGAGTTAGGACAAGAGACCCAGTACTTC. Protein: CAISELGQETQYF.

With respect to this clone: One junction end does not reproduce the germline sequence, and a read error may be involved. The rearrangement uses TRBV15 and TRBJ2-1, with D tentatively TRBD2 (5 bases). The CDR3 covers 14 residues. Germline V gives CDR1 LNHNV, CDR2 YYDKDF (reference sequence). CDR3 amino acids: CATSRAGSFNEQFF. CDR3 bases: TGTGCCACCAGCAGAGCGGGGTCCTTCAATGAGCAGTTCTTC.

The chain has TRBV29-1 and TRBJ1-2; TRBD1 agrees at 9 bases. Germline V lookup: CDR1 SQVTM, CDR2 ANQGSEA. The CDR3 loop spans 14 amino acids. Unmatched junction bases numbered 11, after V lost 6 bases and J lost 6 bases. The DNA for the CDR3 is TGCAGCGTCGGGACTGGACAGGGGATCGATGGCTACACCTTC. Residues: CSVGTGQGIDGYTF. The full variable domain, in which reference TRBV29-1 and TRBJ1-2 provide the parts outside the CDR3, is SAVISQKPSRDICQRGTSLTIQCQVDSQVTMMFWYRQQPGQSLTLIATANQGSEATYESGFVIDKFPISRPNLTFSTLTVSNMSPEDSSIYLCSVGTGQGIDGYTFGSGTRLTVV.

This clone was seen a single time. V gene TRBV6-5 combines with J gene TRBJ2-2; D remains ambiguous. The CDR3 is 12 residues long. Trimming shortened V by 2 bases and J by 5 bases, and 3 bases separated the two germline ends. Germline V lookup: CDR1 MNHEY, CDR2 SVGAGI. The CDR3 loop is CASSYLTGELFF. For the CDR3, the DNA is TGTGCCAGCAGTTACCTGACCGGGGAGCTGTTTTTT.

This rearrangement joins TRBV6-5 to TRBJ1-1, with D maybe TRBD1 (5 bases). CDR3 length: 12 residues. Germline V lookup: CDR1 MNHEY, CDR2 SVGAGI. Trimming stripped 6 bases from V and 5 bases from J, with 10 bases between. CDR3 bases: TGTGCCAGCAGGGGGCCCGGGACTGAAGCTTTCTTT. Translation: CASRGPGTEAFF.

This clone came up a few times. Other nucleotide sequences in the sample specify the same CDR3. The genes are TRBV9 and TRBJ2-4; no reliable D call. This CDR3 comprises 12 residues. CDR1 is SGDLS and CDR2 is YYNGEE in the germline V gene. V was shortened by 0 bases and J by 8 bases, with 6 bases between the two germline ends. CDR3 region: CASSVVGDIQYF. The CDR3 DNA follows: TGTGCCAGCAGCGTAGTTGGGGACATTCAGTACTTC.

The V call is TRBV4-3, the J call TRBJ1-2; no definite D call. Trimming removed 1 base at V and 8 bases at J, with 17 bases between. The CDR3 runs 15 residues. CDR1 LGHNA and CDR2 YSLEER come from the germline V gene. CDR3 sequence (DNA): TGCGCCAGCAGCCAAGGGACCTACGTTCGGGAAGGCTACACCTTC. Translation: CASSQGTYVREGYTF.

This clone was observed a few times. CDR3 coding DNA: TGTGCCAGTAGTAATCTACCGGGACAGGGATCCCACGAGCAGTACTTC. Residues: CASSNLPGQGSHEQYF. The chain carries TRBV19 and TRBJ2-7, with 9 bases matching TRBD1. V trimming: 4 bases; J trimming: 5 bases; junction bases outside the gene matches: 12. CDR1 LNHDA and CDR2 SQIVND come from the germline V gene (reference sequence). This CDR3 is 16 amino acids long.